The 14 T cell receptor beta chains below were found in one sample sequenced in a study of radiotherapy plus CTLA-4 blockade in lung cancer (dated by TCRdb to the late 2010s). Library prep was done by the immunoSEQ multiplex PCR assay. TCRdb re-hosts the immuneACCESS table, in-frame sequences only. Its copies lack some clones; in the studies checked, an unresolved V gene accounts for under half of them, and the cause for the rest is not known. The sample profile shows 45,000 to 60,000 clones; about 85% of them were found once. The ten most abundant clones make up 6.5% to 10% of the sample. The specimen comprised peripheral blood, sampled from a patient treated with radiotherapy plus ipilimumab. The receptors were gathered from a human donor with non-small cell lung cancer who had a complete response to radiotherapy plus ipilimumab.

This clone has just a few counts. The CDR3: CASSLSGQGRNEQFF. In DNA, the CDR3 is TGCGCCAGCAGCTTGTCGGGACAGGGGCGCAATGAGCAGTTCTTC. The chain carries TRBV5-1 and TRBJ2-1, with 10 bases fitting TRBD1. The CDR3 is 15 residues long. V shed 1 base, J shed 6 bases, and the junction held 4 bases outside the gene matches. Germline CDR1 is SGHRS and CDR2 is YFSETQ.

The rearrangement joins TRBV7-9 to TRBJ2-2; TRBD2 matches 10 bases. Germline-derived CDR1 and CDR2 are SEHNR and FQNEAQ (reference sequence). This CDR3 region has 16 residues. With V trimmed by 5 bases and J by 6 bases, 9 bases remained unmatched. CDR3 sequence reads: CASSVSGTSVPGELFF. The CDR3 nucleotides read TGTGCCAGCAGCGTATCCGGGACTAGCGTCCCCGGGGAGCTGTTTTTT.

This chain uses TRBV4-1 with TRBJ1-2; D ambiguous. The CDR3 extends over 15 amino acids. V was trimmed by 4 bases and J by 6 bases, leaving 18 bases between them. CDR1 is MGHRA, CDR2 YSYEKL, per germline. As DNA, the CDR3 is TGCGCCAGCAGCCCCCCCCAGATAACATCTGATGGCTACACCTTC. It codes for CASSPPQITSDGYTF.

The V and J genes are TRBV7-9 and TRBJ2-1; TRBD1 matches at 8 bases. Looked up from germline, CDR1 is SEHNR and CDR2 is FQNEAQ (reference sequence). Trimming cost V 8 bases and J 8 bases; bases outside gene matches: 8. The CDR3 consists of 13 residues. The CDR3 here is CASLQDRVHEQFF. For the CDR3, the DNA is TGTGCCAGCCTTCAGGACAGGGTGCATGAGCAGTTCTTC. Full variable domain (remainder filled in from reference TRBV7-9 and TRBJ2-1): DTGVSQNPRHKITKRGQNVTFRCDPISEHNRLYWYRQTLGQGPEFLTYFQNEAQLEKSRLLSDRFSAERPKGSFSTLEIQRTEQGDSAMYLCASLQDRVHEQFFGPGTRLTVL.

The chain combines TRBV7-2 with TRBJ1-6; 7 nucleotides match TRBD1. CDR3 length equals 14 residues. J lost 7 bases, V lost 5 bases, and 5 bases had no gene match. Looked up from germline, CDR1 is SGHTA and CDR2 is FQGNSA. The CDR3 bases are TGTGCCAGCAGCCGGACAGGAGGGAATTCACCCCTCCACTTT. Protein product: CASSRTGGNSPLHF.

The chain links TRBV9 to TRBJ2-1; the match to TRBD2 covers 9 bases. In germline, CDR1 is SGDLS, CDR2 YYNGEE. The CDR3 has 16 amino acids. V was clipped by 0 bases and J by 5 bases; unmatched bases: 6. The CDR3 nucleotides read TGTGCCAGCAGCGTAGGGAGCGGGAGGACGAACAATGAGCAGTTCTTC. Translated: CASSVGSGRTNNEQFF.

The V gene is TRBV7-8, the J gene TRBJ2-2; a possible D gene is TRBD2 (7 bases). The length of the CDR3 is 15 residues. V gave up 6 bases and J gave up 8 bases, with 19 bases separating them. Germline V CDR1 and CDR2: SGHVS, FQNEAQ. The CDR3 sequence: CASRETAGAVGELFF. CDR3 DNA: TGTGCCAGCAGGGAGACGGCGGGGGCCGTAGGGGAGCTGTTTTTT.

The chain recombines TRBV7-9 with TRBJ1-2, with D unclear. The CDR3 totals 16 residues. In germline, CDR1 is SEHNR, CDR2 FQNEAQ (reference sequence). Trimming removed 4 bases at V and 5 bases at J, with 20 bases between. CDR3 residues: CASSSAEGWISYGYTF. CDR3 coding DNA: TGTGCCAGCAGCTCTGCAGAGGGATGGATTTCGTATGGCTACACCTTC.

This clone has only one observation. V usage is TRBV9 and J usage is TRBJ1-3; D is unresolved. The CDR3 is 17 residues long. Trimming shortened V by 0 bases and J by 0 bases, and 13 bases separated the two germline ends. Germline-derived CDR1 and CDR2 are SGDLS and YYNGEE. The CDR3 sequence is CASSVGVGLNSGNTIYF. CDR3 nucleotides: TGTGCCAGCAGCGTAGGGGTAGGACTTAACTCTGGAAACACCATATATTTT. Looking up the rest from reference TRBV9 and TRBJ1-3 gives the full variable domain: DSGVTQTPKHLITATGQRVTLRCSPRSGDLSVYWYQQSLDQGLQFLIQYYNGEERAKGNILERFSAQQFPDLHSELNLSSLELGDSALYFCASSVGVGLNSGNTIYFGEGSWLTVV.

The chain carries TRBV30 and TRBJ1-3; D is uncertain. The germline V gene has CDR1 GTSNPN and CDR2 SVGIG (reference sequence). V lost 3 bases and J 2 bases, leaving 5 bases between the germline ends. The CDR3 runs to 12 residues. The DNA for the CDR3 is TGTGCCTGGAGGGGCCCTGGAAACACCATATATTTT. Its translation is CAWRGPGNTIYF.

In the case of this clone: The same CDR3 arises from other DNA sequences in this sample as well. This chain connects TRBV5-4 to TRBJ2-3, with D perhaps matching TRBD1 (6 bases). The V end lost 5 bases, the J end lost 4 bases, and 11 bases lay between the germline ends. The CDR3 extends over 13 amino acids. Germline CDR1 SGHNT, CDR2 YYREEE (reference sequence). This CDR3 reads CASSSKGADTQYF. In DNA form, the CDR3 reads TGTGCCAGCAGTTCTAAGGGGGCAGATACGCAGTATTTT.

This chain connects TRBV6-1 to TRBJ2-1; D unresolved. This CDR3 region has 13 residues. The V gene's germline CDR1 is MNHNS and CDR2 SASEGT. V lost 8 bases and J lost 4, with 12 bases in between. CDR3 amino acids: CASPAATYNEQFF. CDR3 DNA: TGTGCCAGCCCCGCGGCTACGTACAATGAGCAGTTCTTC.

The rearrangement uses TRBV30 and TRBJ2-7, with D possibly matching TRBD1 (5 bases). The V and J ends lost 1 base and 2 bases respectively, with 12 bases between them. There are 14 residues in the CDR3. Germline values: CDR1 GTSNPN, CDR2 SVGIG (reference sequence). In DNA form, the CDR3 reads TGTGCCTGGAGTGGGGGTGGCAGGGCCTACGAGCAGTACTTC. Encoded protein: CAWSGGGRAYEQYF.

The rearrangement uses TRBV29-1 and TRBJ1-2, with 9 nucleotides matching TRBD1. The germline V gene has CDR1 SQVTM and CDR2 ANQGSEA. This CDR3 comprises 13 residues. The CDR3 region has the DNA TGCAGTCATCGGACAGGGGATGTTCGTGGCTACACCTTC. Its protein product is CSHRTGDVRGYTF.